These T cell receptor beta chains were read from a single sample in a study of cytomegalovirus exposure and HLA in healthy donors. Measured with immunoSEQ multiplex PCR; TCRdb has only the in-frame clones, and not every one. Among 240,000 or so clones listed, 86% were seen once. Sequenced: PBMCs. The receptor source for this set is a woman in her 30s in good health and CMV-seropositive. Both conserved end residues are trimmed from each CDR3. Each record gives: V gene, CDR3 length, J gene, CDR3 protein.

v_call: TRBV5-1; cdr3_length: 12; j_call: TRBJ2-7; cdr3_aa: ASSSPGQIYEQY
v_call: TRBV10-2; cdr3_length: 15; j_call: TRBJ2-2; cdr3_aa: ASSDIGQGANTGELF
v_call: TRBV30; cdr3_length: 12; j_call: TRBJ2-5; cdr3_aa: AWSATEDSETQY
v_call: TRBV4-1; cdr3_length: 15; j_call: TRBJ2-3; cdr3_aa: ASSQDGQRQGSRTQY
v_call: TRBV18; cdr3_length: 12; j_call: TRBJ1-1; cdr3_aa: ASSSLPDSTEAF
v_call: TRBV7-9; cdr3_length: 14; j_call: TRBJ2-1; cdr3_aa: ASSLTSGYSYNEQF
v_call: TRBV30; cdr3_length: 14; j_call: TRBJ1-5; cdr3_aa: AWSVRGVFGNQPQH
v_call: TRBV27; cdr3_length: 10; j_call: TRBJ2-3; cdr3_aa: AIGVGTDTQY
v_call: TRBV18; cdr3_length: 14; j_call: TRBJ1-2; cdr3_aa: ASSPEGASANYGYT
v_call: TRBV19; cdr3_length: 13; j_call: TRBJ1-5; cdr3_aa: ASRTDRGGNQPQH
v_call: TRBV5-1; cdr3_length: 17; j_call: TRBJ2-3; cdr3_aa: ASSPPGLAERRGTDTQY
v_call: TRBV5-1; cdr3_length: 15; j_call: TRBJ2-3; cdr3_aa: ASSLEGNRGPTDTQY
v_call: TRBV5-4; cdr3_length: 15; j_call: TRBJ2-2; cdr3_aa: ASSFKRDSGSTGELF
v_call: TRBV5-4; cdr3_length: 12; j_call: TRBJ2-5; cdr3_aa: ASSLAQGQETQY
v_call: TRBV6-6; cdr3_length: 12; j_call: TRBJ2-1; cdr3_aa: ASRRDPLVYEQF
v_call: TRBV27; cdr3_length: 9; j_call: TRBJ2-2; cdr3_aa: ASSSSGELF
v_call: TRBV7-9; cdr3_length: 11; j_call: TRBJ1-1; cdr3_aa: ASSLGDRAEAF
v_call: TRBV2; cdr3_length: 18; j_call: TRBJ2-3; cdr3_aa: ASSEDAFGVASGTTDTQY
v_call: TRBV5-1; cdr3_length: 14; j_call: TRBJ2-3; cdr3_aa: ASSPGLAGEADTQY
v_call: TRBV29-1; cdr3_length: 11; j_call: TRBJ2-1; cdr3_aa: SADRVSYNEQF
v_call: TRBV7-9; cdr3_length: 12; j_call: TRBJ2-3; cdr3_aa: ATQEAGGTDTQY
v_call: TRBV12-2; cdr3_length: 13; j_call: TRBJ1-4; cdr3_aa: ASRFPTRGMEKLF
v_call: TRBV2; cdr3_length: 12; j_call: TRBJ1-2; cdr3_aa: ASTSWGTAYGYT
v_call: TRBV2; cdr3_length: 10; j_call: TRBJ1-2; cdr3_aa: ASRGQGVGYT
v_call: TRBV29-1; cdr3_length: 11; j_call: TRBJ1-1; cdr3_aa: SVDTGVRTEAF
v_call: TRBV7-6; cdr3_length: 14; j_call: TRBJ2-7; cdr3_aa: ASSLRFGAGSYEQY
v_call: TRBV6-1; cdr3_length: 12; j_call: TRBJ2-2; cdr3_aa: ASSEFRGGGELF
v_call: TRBV28; cdr3_length: 12; j_call: TRBJ2-2; cdr3_aa: ASRIGGVGVELF
v_call: TRBV11-3; cdr3_length: 11; j_call: TRBJ2-1; cdr3_aa: ASSLVAGGPQF
v_call: TRBV5-1; cdr3_length: 12; j_call: TRBJ2-7; cdr3_aa: ASSLGTGTGEQY
v_call: TRBV5-1; cdr3_length: 14; j_call: TRBJ2-5; cdr3_aa: ASSHGRGQGQETQY
v_call: TRBV14; cdr3_length: 12; j_call: TRBJ2-3; cdr3_aa: ASSRDRGFHAQY
v_call: TRBV10-1; cdr3_length: 13; j_call: TRBJ2-3; cdr3_aa: ASSEEAGNTDTQY
v_call: TRBV6-6; cdr3_length: 13; j_call: TRBJ1-1; cdr3_aa: ASSWIQGEGTEAF
v_call: TRBV29-1; cdr3_length: 14; j_call: TRBJ2-7; cdr3_aa: SVEVVGTGGPYEQY
v_call: TRBV28; cdr3_length: 14; j_call: TRBJ2-5; cdr3_aa: ASSLKLAEGGETQY
v_call: TRBV18; cdr3_length: 13; j_call: TRBJ1-1; cdr3_aa: ASSPAPGDNTEAF
v_call: TRBV5-1; cdr3_length: 15; j_call: TRBJ2-5; cdr3_aa: ASSLGLVGNGKETQY
v_call: TRBV5-8; cdr3_length: 12; j_call: TRBJ2-7; cdr3_aa: ASSLLTGDNEQY
v_call: TRBV28; cdr3_length: 8; j_call: TRBJ1-1; cdr3_aa: ASSRQEAF
v_call: TRBV2; cdr3_length: 10; j_call: TRBJ1-1; cdr3_aa: ASSELGDKAF
v_call: TRBV27; cdr3_length: 11; j_call: TRBJ1-5; cdr3_aa: ASKANSNQPQH
v_call: TRBV30; cdr3_length: 16; j_call: TRBJ1-1; cdr3_aa: AWSASWGSGQGYTEAF
v_call: TRBV27; cdr3_length: 10; j_call: TRBJ2-1; cdr3_aa: ASPTGRNEQF
v_call: TRBV20-1; cdr3_length: 9; j_call: TRBJ2-3; cdr3_aa: SADRGDTQY
v_call: TRBV29-1; cdr3_length: 14; j_call: TRBJ1-2; cdr3_aa: SVEDRNRHPPYGYT
v_call: TRBV27; cdr3_length: 12; j_call: TRBJ2-7; cdr3_aa: ASSLGTGLYEQY
v_call: TRBV6-1; cdr3_length: 11; j_call: TRBJ1-1; cdr3_aa: ASRAGRDTEAF
v_call: TRBV5-4; cdr3_length: 12; j_call: TRBJ2-7; cdr3_aa: ASSLVGGPYEQY
v_call: TRBV6-5; cdr3_length: 11; j_call: TRBJ2-3; cdr3_aa: ASTYPNSDTQY
v_call: TRBV5-1; cdr3_length: 12; j_call: TRBJ1-2; cdr3_aa: ASSEEGLNYGYT
v_call: TRBV6-6; cdr3_length: 11; j_call: TRBJ2-7; cdr3_aa: ASSYPDREKQY